The rows below give T cell receptor beta chains drawn from one sample of a study of blood T cell repertoires in COVID-19. Profiling relied on immunoSEQ multiplex PCR, and the TCRdb table lists in-frame clones only, not all of them. The table shows about 250,000 clones, with around four fifths occurring only once. Sample: peripheral blood. The source of these receptors is a woman aged 60-75 years with active or convalescent COVID-19. The CDR3 runs from the conserved cysteine through the conserved F or W. A D gene is named only where the DNA matches it firmly. The size entry is marked missing in some rows and otherwise reads once, few, many or a size class.

abundance: .; d_gene: TRBD1; v_gene: TRBV2; j_gene: TRBJ1-1; CDR3aa: CATGQGTNTEAFF; CDR3nt: TGTGCCACGGGACAGGGAACAAACACTGAAGCTTTCTTT
abundance: .; d_gene: TRBD1; v_gene: TRBV6-5; j_gene: TRBJ1-2; CDR3aa: CASGGYRGNYGYTF; CDR3nt: TGTGCCAGCGGGGGATACAGGGGGAACTATGGCTACACCTTC
abundance: .; d_gene: .; v_gene: TRBV6-5; j_gene: TRBJ2-7; CDR3aa: CASSYGRSGRYEQYF; CDR3nt: TGTGCCAGCAGTTACGGTCGTTCAGGGAGGTACGAGCAGTACTTC
abundance: .; d_gene: .; v_gene: TRBV7-8; j_gene: TRBJ1-6; CDR3aa: CASSLPGGGGSPLHF; CDR3nt: TGTGCCAGCAGCCTCCCCGGTGGTGGGGGGTCACCCCTCCACTTT
abundance: .; d_gene: .; v_gene: TRBV18; j_gene: TRBJ1-6; CDR3aa: CASSSGGHGNSPLHF; CDR3nt: TGTGCCAGCTCGAGCGGGGGCCATGGGAATTCACCCCTCCACTTT
abundance: .; d_gene: TRBD1; v_gene: TRBV2; j_gene: TRBJ2-2; CDR3aa: CASLGQGANGELFF; CDR3nt: TGTGCCAGTCTCGGACAGGGGGCTAACGGGGAGCTGTTTTTT
abundance: .; d_gene: .; v_gene: TRBV19; j_gene: TRBJ2-7; CDR3aa: CASSDGRYDEQYF; CDR3nt: TGTGCCAGTAGTGACGGGAGATACGACGAGCAGTACTTC
abundance: .; d_gene: TRBD2; v_gene: TRBV18; j_gene: TRBJ2-3; CDR3aa: CASSPRASGGTDTQYF; CDR3nt: TGTGCCAGCTCACCAAGGGCTAGCGGGGGGACAGATACGCAGTATTTT
abundance: .; d_gene: .; v_gene: TRBV12-3/TRBV12-4; j_gene: TRBJ1-2; CDR3aa: CASSGGGGYTF; CDR3nt: TGTGCCAGCTCCGGGGGGGGAGGCTACACCTTC
abundance: .; d_gene: TRBD2; v_gene: TRBV5-4; j_gene: TRBJ2-7; CDR3aa: CASSYLAGNQYF; CDR3nt: TGTGCCAGCAGTTATCTAGCGGGGAATCAGTACTTC
abundance: .; d_gene: TRBD1; v_gene: TRBV18; j_gene: TRBJ2-2; CDR3aa: CASSPGDRANTGELFF; CDR3nt: TGTGCCAGCTCACCAGGTGACAGGGCGAACACCGGGGAGCTGTTTTTT
abundance: .; d_gene: TRBD1; v_gene: TRBV27; j_gene: TRBJ2-7; CDR3aa: CASGQGVYEQYF; CDR3nt: TGTGCCTCCGGACAGGGGGTTTACGAGCAGTACTTC
abundance: .; d_gene: TRBD1; v_gene: TRBV5-4; j_gene: TRBJ2-3; CDR3aa: CASSSGQEGDTQYF; CDR3nt: TGTGCCAGCAGCTCGGGACAGGAGGGAGATACGCAGTATTTT
abundance: .; d_gene: .; v_gene: TRBV29-1; j_gene: TRBJ1-1; CDR3aa: CSARGTTSRTEAFF; CDR3nt: TGCAGCGCTAGGGGCACCACCTCTAGGACTGAAGCTTTCTTT
abundance: once; d_gene: TRBD2; v_gene: TRBV3-1/TRBV3-2; j_gene: TRBJ2-3; CDR3aa: CASSSRLAGGTDTQYF; CDR3nt: TGTGCCAGCAGCTCCCGACTAGCGGGGGGCACAGATACGCAGTATTTT
abundance: .; d_gene: TRBD2; v_gene: TRBV24-1; j_gene: TRBJ2-3; CDR3aa: CATSEPGTSVYTQYF; CDR3nt: TGTGCCACCAGTGAGCCCGGGACTAGCGTCTATACGCAGTATTTT
abundance: .; d_gene: TRBD1; v_gene: TRBV15; j_gene: TRBJ2-2; CDR3aa: CATSRDRANTGELFF; CDR3nt: TGTGCCACCAGCAGGGACAGGGCAAACACCGGGGAGCTGTTTTTT
abundance: few; d_gene: TRBD1; v_gene: TRBV7-2; j_gene: TRBJ1-4; CDR3aa: CASSTLGTGDEKLFF; CDR3nt: TGTGCCAGCAGCACCTTGGGGACAGGGGACGAAAAACTGTTTTTT
abundance: .; d_gene: .; v_gene: TRBV4-1; j_gene: TRBJ1-3; CDR3aa: CASSQGRGGGNTIYF; CDR3nt: TGCGCCAGCAGCCAAGGACGGGGAGGTGGAAACACCATATATTTT
abundance: .; d_gene: TRBD1; v_gene: TRBV10-3; j_gene: TRBJ1-1; CDR3aa: CAIRDRVLMGSTEAFF; CDR3nt: TGTGCCATCAGAGACAGGGTTCTCATGGGGAGCACTGAAGCTTTCTTT
abundance: few; d_gene: .; v_gene: TRBV28; j_gene: TRBJ2-7; CDR3aa: CASFDRAYEQYF; CDR3nt: TGTGCCAGCTTTGACAGAGCCTACGAGCAGTACTTC
abundance: .; d_gene: TRBD1; v_gene: TRBV25-1; j_gene: TRBJ1-1; CDR3aa: CASGTGGTNTEAFF; CDR3nt: TGTGCCAGCGGGACAGGGGGAACGAACACTGAAGCTTTCTTT